This T cell receptor (beta chain) was obtained from a study of blood T cell repertoires in COVID-19 (dated by TCRdb to 2019 to 2021). Background for the entire study: The collaborator samples originated in the United States, Italy and Spain and spanned the acute and convalescent phases of COVID-19. The material from the prospective study consisted of cDNA or gDNA derived from T cells, B-cell-depleted T cells, or PBMCs. Subjects who had been exposed to COVID-19, were actively infected with it, or had recovered from it provided the deeply sampled blood TCRbeta repertoires that made up the dataset. The repertoires were released in a freely available public database meant as a resource for research on the immune response to SARS-CoV-2. The samples were drawn from two sources: the first 160 participants of the ongoing ImmuneRACE study, and 1,200 or so subjects contributed by 6 global collaborators. A de-identified subject ID, COVID-19 status, age in years and sex were almost always included in the sample metadata. Where HLA class I and class II types were available, the types were taken from metadata supplied by the sample provider, not from assay-based typing. General findings and caveats noted by the study authors: The amount of clinical and demographic metadata varied by source and participant and was provided uncurated.

This clone was recorded once. What antigen it recognizes has not been identified. Base qualities are not recorded, but no much larger clone differs from it by a single base. TCRbeta CDR3 regions were amplified from genomic DNA by means of the immunoSEQ Assay, a bias-controlled multiplex PCR. The original pipeline was this. Within the assay, amplification of reference gene primers was used to estimate how many nucleated cells each sample contained. Sequence reads were collapsed and filtered to measure the absolute abundance of every unique TCRbeta CDR3 rearrangement. For each sample, productive Simpson clonality was calculated as the square root of Simpson's diversity index over productive rearrangements. Not all clones reach the TCRdb copy of this immuneACCESS table, which keeps in-frame sequences only. Checked studies attribute under half of the gap to unresolved V genes and leave the rest unexplained. V, J and clone size reflect that table, while D and trimming were determined from the DNA. In all, the sample holds under 350,000 clones, and approximately 85% of those were seen once. The ten largest clones add up to 7.2% of the sample.

V is reduced by 3 bases and J by 2 bases, leaving a spacing of 16 bases between them. The cysteine opens and the phenylalanine closes a CDR3 of 15 amino acids. Of the read, only the CDR3 DNA is kept; its 45 bases are in frame from base 1. The germline V gene (reference sequence) sets CDR1 to DFQATT and CDR2 to SNEGSKA. Each collaborating institution followed its own protocols to collect whole blood in K2EDTA tubes. For TCRbeta analysis, collaborators shipped samples as frozen whole blood, isolated PBMCs, or DNA extracted from either of those sample types. The origin of this receptor is a human donor in a cohort sampled during active COVID-19. The chain is made from TRBV20-1 and TRBJ2-5; perhaps TRBD2 is the D gene, with 5 bases matching. Sequencing input: peripheral blood. The CDR3 reads CSASGRPSGQETQYF. At the DNA level, the sequence is TGCAGTGCTAGTGGGCGGCCCTCGGGGCAAGAGACCCAGTACTTC.